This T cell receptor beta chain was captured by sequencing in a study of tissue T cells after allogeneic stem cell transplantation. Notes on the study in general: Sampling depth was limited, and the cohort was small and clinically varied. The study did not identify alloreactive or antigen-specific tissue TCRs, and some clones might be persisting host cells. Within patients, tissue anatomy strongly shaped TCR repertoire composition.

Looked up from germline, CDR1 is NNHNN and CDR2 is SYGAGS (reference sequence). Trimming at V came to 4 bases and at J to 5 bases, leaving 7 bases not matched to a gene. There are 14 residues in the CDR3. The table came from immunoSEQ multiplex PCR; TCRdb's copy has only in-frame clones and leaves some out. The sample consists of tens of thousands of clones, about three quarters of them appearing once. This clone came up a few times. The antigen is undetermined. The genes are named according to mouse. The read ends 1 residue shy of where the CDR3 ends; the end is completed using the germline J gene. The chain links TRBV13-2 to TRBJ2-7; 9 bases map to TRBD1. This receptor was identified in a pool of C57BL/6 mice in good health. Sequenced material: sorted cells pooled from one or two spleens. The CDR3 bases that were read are TGTGCCAGCGGTCTCCTGGACAGGGGTGATGAACAGTAC. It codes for CASGLLDRGDEQY. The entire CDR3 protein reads CASGLLDRGDEQYF.